The entry that follows covers one T cell receptor beta chain sequence. This clone was observed once. Its antigen has not been determined. No base-level quality is on record; no much larger clone is a single base apart. CD8 naive samples were obtained by positive selection for CCR7 among CD45RO-negative cells, yielding a CD45RA+CCR7+ population from which TemRA cells were excluded. Healthy HIV-negative adults with no recently reported acute infections or vaccinations were included as donors. All donors were Caucasian adults living in Nashville, Tennessee, USA. Blood was obtained by leukapheresis, after which PBMCs were separated by Ficoll-Histopaque density gradient centrifugation and cryopreserved in liquid nitrogen vapor phase. Purity and quantity of every magnetically sorted T cell population were checked by analytical flow cytometry. Genomic DNA was isolated from each sorted fraction and quantified by UV absorbance on a Nanodrop 2000c.

Per the germline V gene (reference sequence), SSHAT is the CDR1 and FNYEAQ is the CDR2. A distance of 4 bases separates the germline ends of V and J, which lose 1 base and 4 bases respectively. The cysteine opens and the phenylalanine closes a CDR3 of 13 amino acids. The read is trimmed to its CDR3 DNA, 39 bases read in frame from base 1. TCR CDR3 regions were amplified from genomic DNA by multiplex PCR using the deep immunoSEQ assay. Genomic DNA extracted from each cell subset was distributed evenly over all wells of several immunoSEQ 96-well plates, and each plate served as one replicate. Each replicate PCR for sorted subsets received about 220 ng genomic DNA, equal to tens of thousands of T cell genomes. Purified libraries were measured with a Qubit 3.0 fluorometer, size-checked on a Bioanalyzer 2100, and measured again with the KAPA Library Quantification kit. Every immunoSEQ 96-well plate was sequenced on a dedicated single-read 150-cycle Illumina NextSeq 550 flow cell. The paper's data handling went like this. Because the immunoSEQ output held only junctional sequences and lacked quality scores, the filtering could not match the filtering applied to full-length reads. Sequences were annotated with PyIR, a Python wrapper for IgBLAST v1.9, using IMGT germline references to assign V/J genes and CDR3. Any read was removed if the V/J assignment was weak (E-value above 1e-6), the CDR3 was missing, or the read contained stop codons, out-of-frame junctions, or ambiguous translated residues. V3J clonotypes were defined by identical inferred V gene, J gene, and CDR3 amino acid sequence. Percentage overlap between repertoires was computed as shared unique clonotypes divided by the size of the smaller repertoire. Repertoire richness was assessed with RTK rarefaction, the Chao1 estimator, and Recon v2.1 estimates of unobserved clonotypes. OLGA was used to compute generation probabilities for all TCRbeta clonotypes that the gDNA method yielded from a few donors. TCRdb re-hosts the immuneACCESS table, in-frame sequences only. Its copies lack some clones; in the studies checked, an unresolved V gene accounts for under half of them, and the cause for the rest is not known. That table gives V, J and clone size, and the DNA gave D and trimming. In this sample the table shows roughly 550,000 clones, around 95% of which occur a single time. The top ten clonotypes cover 0.09% to 0.13% of the sample.

The data derive from a study of shared clonotypes between healthy human individuals (dated by TCRdb to 2019 to 2021). In terms of the full investigation: The cohort included three men and a couple of women between 18 and 49 years of age. For each donor, three plates each were used for CD4 naive and CD4 memory, two plates were used for CD8 naive, and one plate was used for CD8 memory. To estimate repertoire size and how much clonotypes are shared between individuals, the study performed deep sequencing of blood TCR repertoires from a handful of healthy adults. Different laboratories and diverse techniques were used to prepare libraries and sequence TCR repertoires, to increase sequencing depth and limit assay-specific biases. Between about 0.94 and 8.9 billion PBMCs per donor were obtained by leukapheresis. The study at large found these results: Larger estimated clonotype richness was generally found for naive subsets than for memory subsets. Sampling was restricted to blood, and TCR repertoires in tissues likely differ from the TCR repertoires found in blood. Higher generation probabilities were observed for clonotypes shared by all four sorted-subset donors than for non-shared clonotypes. Incomplete sequencing was indicated by rarefaction of sorted-subset datasets, despite the large sequencing depth. Pairwise subsampling led to the expectation that sequencing depth would affect the degree of clonotype sharing among donors. Sharing across four donors was observed for around 5% of naive CD4, under 4% of naive CD8, 2.3% of memory CD4, and around 0.4% of memory CD8 clonotypes. Because the study included only a small number of donors, the genetic and exposure-history diversity represented was limited.

This TCR was sampled from a woman aged 30 to 39 in good health. The chain links TRBV7-7 with TRBJ2-2; no D gene is confidently identified. Sequencing was done on a sample of naive CD8+ T cells sorted from blood. The cell subset or site label, read with the paper, signifies: CD45RA+CCR7+. The CDR3 reads CASSLGSTGELFF. DNA sequence: TGTGCCAGCAGCTTAGGCTCCACCGGGGAGCTGTTTTTT.